Below are 15 T cell receptor beta chains sequenced from a single sample in a study of CD8 T cells in Susac syndrome (dated by TCRdb to between 2018 and 2021). Library prep was done by the immunoSEQ multiplex PCR assay. RNA was extracted with the RNeasy kit and roughly 0.5 to 1 ug was reverse transcribed using random hexamers. The raw public data were reprocessed by TCRdb itself: fastp quality trimming at Q25, MiXCR clonotype calling, in-frame beta chains only. Every entry covers one CDR3 protein and lists the most common genes and DNA from its rows. Present in this sample are 250,000 to 300,000 distinct CDR3 sequences, 70% to 90% of which were seen just once. The ten largest clones capture approximately 0.11% of the sample. The specimen sequenced was CD8+ T cells from PBMCs. These receptors were obtained from a human donor with multiple sclerosis.

This rearrangement joins TRBV5-4 to TRBJ1-5; 9 nucleotides align to TRBD1. With V trimmed by 6 bases and J by 6 bases, 16 bases remained unmatched. There are 17 residues in the CDR3. Germline values: CDR1 SGHNT, CDR2 YYREEE (reference sequence). The CDR3 DNA sequence: TGTGCCAGCACCGGTGACCGGGACAGGGACTATATTCAGCCCCAGCATTTT. It translates to CASTGDRDRDYIQPQHF.

V is TRBV3-1 and J is TRBJ2-1; D ambiguous. The CDR3 is 12 amino acids. The V gene's germline CDR1 is LGHDT and CDR2 YNNKEL (reference sequence). Trimming took 0 bases from V and 8 from J, leaving 5 bases between them. In DNA, the CDR3 is TGTGCCAGCAGCCAAGATGTAGATGAGCAGTTCTTC. Its translation is CASSQDVDEQFF.

This clonotype was recorded once. The J gene is TRBJ1-2, the V gene TRBV2; 11 bases line up with TRBD1. Germline V gene lookup returns CDR1 SNHLY and CDR2 FYNNEI. This CDR3 has 16 residues. The ends lost 1 base at V and 3 bases at J; junction bases unmatched: 4. CDR3 DNA sequence: TGTGCCAGCAGTGAAGGTGTGGGACAGGGGGACTATGGCTACACCTTC. This codes for CASSEGVGQGDYGYTF.

The sample holds a few counts of this clonotype. The J gene is TRBJ1-5, the V gene TRBV28; no reliable D call. With 4 bases removed from V and 0 bases from J, the gap between germline ends came to 10 bases. In germline, CDR1 is MDHEN, CDR2 SYDVKM. The CDR3 is 15 residues long. As DNA, the CDR3 is TGTGCCAGCAGTTGGGGAGGGTATAGCAATCAGCCCCAGCATTTT. Its translation: CASSWGGYSNQPQHF.

The chain has TRBV19 and TRBJ2-2; D remains ambiguous. Germline V gives CDR1 LNHDA, CDR2 SQIVND (reference sequence). The CDR3 totals 14 residues. Between the trimmed V and J ends, which lost 2 bases and 4 bases, there was a span of 8 bases. The CDR3 coding sequence is TGTGCCAGTAGTATATCCCCCGTCACCGGGGAGCTGTTTTTT. This gives the protein CASSISPVTGELFF.

The chain uses TRBV27 and TRBJ2-3; D is unclear. The CDR3 is 12 amino acids. Germline V gives CDR1 MNHEY, CDR2 SMNVEV (reference sequence). V lost 10 bases and J 4 bases, leaving 12 bases between the germline ends. This chain's CDR3 is CATTDRSDTQYF. CDR3 sequence (DNA): TGTGCCACCACCGATCGATCAGATACGCAGTATTTT.

The chain carries TRBV6-4 and TRBJ2-7; perhaps TRBD2 as D (6 bases). The germline CDR1 and CDR2 sequences are MRHNA and SNTAGT. The CDR3 contains 14 residues. V was clipped by 7 bases and J by 6 bases, with 19 bases between them. The CDR3 nucleotides are TGTGCCAGCATATCGGGGAGGTCTGGAGGCGAGCAGTACTTC. Translation: CASISGRSGGEQYF.

The chain couples TRBV6-5 to TRBJ2-7; D ambiguous. Germline V gene lookup returns CDR1 MNHEY and CDR2 SVGAGI. V lost 6 bases to trimming and J lost 3 bases, with 12 bases between them. This CDR3 spans 13 amino acids. CDR3 sequence reads: CASRHDDNYEQYF. CDR3 in DNA: TGTGCCAGCAGACACGATGACAACTACGAGCAGTACTTC.

The chain uses TRBV24-1 and TRBJ1-5, with D possibly being TRBD1 (5 bases). The CDR3 totals 16 residues. With 4 bases removed from V and 1 base from J, the gap between germline ends came to 13 bases. Germline values: CDR1 KGHDR, CDR2 SFDVKD. The CDR3 loop reads CATSDGRDGSNQPQHF. The CDR3 DNA follows: TGTGCCACCAGTGACGGCCGGGACGGCAGCAATCAGCCCCAGCATTTT.

The rearrangement links TRBV21-1 to TRBJ2-1; TRBD1 was called by the table and not checked on the DNA. TRBV21-1 constitutes a pseudogene. The CDR3 covers 13 residues. DNA of the CDR3: TGTGCCAGCAGCAATACAGGGGGCAGGGAGCAGTTCTTC. Its protein is CASSNTGGREQFF.

The chain uses TRBV10-3 and TRBJ2-7; D is unclear. The germline V gene has CDR1 ENHRY and CDR2 SYGVKD. The CDR3 is 14 residues long. The V end was cut by 3 bases, the J end by 1 base, with 10 bases between. In DNA, the CDR3 is TGTGCCATCAGTGATCCTAGTCATTCCTACGAGCAGTACTTC. It specifies CAISDPSHSYEQYF.

This chain joins TRBV20-1 and TRBJ2-1; 9 bases agree with TRBD2. The CDR3 is made up of 18 amino acids. V lost 6 bases to trimming and J lost 0 bases; unmatched junction nucleotides: 15. CDR1 is DFQATT, CDR2 SNEGSKA, per germline (reference sequence). The CDR3 sequence is CSAEAVMREGPSYNEQFF. DNA for the CDR3: TGCAGTGCGGAGGCGGTGATGCGGGAGGGCCCCTCCTACAATGAGCAGTTCTTC.

The chain employs TRBV6-1 and TRBJ2-1; 10 bases are shared with TRBD2. V lost 8 bases to trimming and J lost 9 bases; unmatched junction nucleotides: 16. Germline-derived CDR1 and CDR2 are MNHNS and SASEGT. This CDR3 has 16 residues. The CDR3 region has the DNA TGTGCCAGCGCCCTGTACTTTCTAGCGGGAGTCACTGAGCAGTTCTTC. Translated: CASALYFLAGVTEQFF.

The rearrangement links TRBV10-3 to TRBJ2-5; a weak D match, TRBD2 (5 bases). From germline, CDR1 is ENHRY and CDR2 SYGVKD. This CDR3 spans 15 amino acids. Trimming pared 4 bases from V and 1 base from J, leaving 13 bases between. CDR3 sequence reads: CAISGKERTQETQYF. The CDR3 coding sequence is TGTGCCATCAGTGGTAAGGAGCGGACCCAAGAGACCCAGTACTTC.

The gene calls are TRBV27 and TRBJ1-2; D possibly corresponds to TRBD1 (5 bases). The CDR3 totals 13 residues. V lost 5 bases, J lost 8 bases, and 15 bases lay in between. Germline V gives CDR1 MNHEY, CDR2 SMNVEV (reference sequence). This chain's CDR3 is CASSRSGTYGYTF. The CDR3 DNA sequence: TGTGCCAGCAGTAGATCTGGGACTTACGGCTACACCTTC.